The 14 T cell receptor beta chains given below trace back to one sample, sequenced in a study of CD8 T cells in ankylosing spondylitis. Each CDR3 protein gets one entry after TCRdb re-called the 5' RACE reads with MiXCR. The data contain roughly 200,000 distinct CDR3 sequences, 20% to 30% of them seen just once; the ten biggest clones take up approximately 6.6%. Sequenced: blood, either unsorted or a sorted T cell fraction (not recorded which). Receptor source: a male donor with ankylosing spondylitis or in good health (not recorded which).

This clonotype came up a few times. V is TRBV10-3 and J is TRBJ2-1; D is unresolved. Germline CDR1 ENHRY, CDR2 SYGVKD. V gave up 3 bases and J gave up 9 bases, with 9 bases separating them. The CDR3 totals 12 residues. The CDR3, as DNA: TGTGCCATCAGTGACCGATTCGGTGAGCAGTTCTTC. Translating gives CAISDRFGEQFF.

The sample holds a few counts of this clonotype. The rearrangement links TRBV19 to TRBJ1-5; perhaps TRBD1 as D (6 bases). Per the germline V gene, CDR1 is LNHDA and CDR2 is SQIVND (reference sequence). Trimming removed 6 bases from V and 0 bases from J, with 9 bases in between. CDR3 size: 14 residues. The CDR3 DNA follows: TGTGCCAGTAGATTAGGGGGTAGCAATCAGCCCCAGCATTTT. As protein: CASRLGGSNQPQHF.

The table lists this clonotype with many counts. This sequence joins TRBV5-1 and TRBJ2-5; no reliable D call. Germline CDR1 reads SGHRS; CDR2 reads YFSETQ. The CDR3 extends over 12 amino acids. Trimming removed 0 bases from V and 4 bases from J, with 4 bases in between. CDR3 in amino acids: CASSLALETQYF. CDR3 bases: TGCGCCAGCAGCTTGGCATTAGAGACCCAGTACTTC.

At least ten counts were recorded for this clonotype. The chain employs TRBV20-1 and TRBJ2-5; D gene uncertain. CDR1 and CDR2 from the germline V gene are DFQATT and SNEGSKA (reference sequence). Trimming cost V 3 bases and J 3 bases, with 11 bases left between them. The CDR3 is made up of 13 amino acids. Here the CDR3 DNA reads TGCAGTGCTAGCCCCGGGTGGGAAGAGACCCAGTACTTC. Protein: CSASPGWEETQYF.

In DNA, the CDR3 is TGTGCCAGCAGCTTCGCCCCAGGGACTATAGAGACCCAGTACTTC. This codes for CASSFAPGTIETQYF. The rearrangement joins TRBV7-3 to TRBJ2-5; 7 bases align to TRBD2. V gave up 3 bases and J gave up 4 bases; unmatched junction bases: 8. CDR1 and CDR2 from the germline V gene are SGHTA and FQGTGA. The CDR3 is 15 amino acids.

This chain uses TRBV5-1 with TRBJ2-3, with 12 bases identical to TRBD2. The CDR3 is 14 residues long. CDR1 is SGHRS, CDR2 YFSETQ, per germline. Trimming took 7 bases from V and 6 from J; bases not matched to a gene: 6. CDR3 DNA sequence: TGCGCCAGCCGACTAGCGGGAGAGGGTGATACGCAGTATTTT. This encodes CASRLAGEGDTQYF.

By proportion, this clonotype is medium-sized. The chain recombines TRBV12-3 or TRBV12-4 with TRBJ2-2, with 12 bases fitting TRBD1. The CDR3 has 15 amino acids. After removal of 6 bases from V and 6 bases from J, the junction contained 5 bases not matched to a gene. The CDR3 sequence: CASRPGQGASGELFF. The CDR3, as DNA: TGTGCCAGCAGACCGGGACAGGGGGCTTCCGGGGAGCTGTTTTTT.

There are many counts of this clonotype. The chain uses TRBV29-1 and TRBJ2-5; 8 bases agree with TRBD1. The CDR3 has 13 amino acids. Germline V gene data show CDR1 as SQVTM and CDR2 as ANQGSEA. V was clipped by 3 bases and J by 4 bases; unmatched bases: 4. The CDR3 here is CSVDLRGLETQYF. The CDR3 DNA follows: TGCAGCGTTGACCTCAGGGGGCTAGAGACCCAGTACTTC. The complete variable domain, with remaining parts taken from reference TRBV29-1 and TRBJ2-5, reads SAVISQKPSRDICQRGTSLTIQCQVDSQVTMMFWYRQQPGQSLTLIATANQGSEATYESGFVIDKFPISRPNLTFSTLTVSNMSPEDSSIYLCSVDLRGLETQYFGPGTRLLVL.

The table lists this clonotype with a count of one. V and J are TRBV20-1 and TRBJ2-7; D ambiguous. Trimming pared 3 bases from V and 0 bases from J, leaving 6 bases between. Looked up from germline, CDR1 is DFQATT and CDR2 is SNEGSKA (reference sequence). The CDR3 covers 12 residues. The CDR3, as DNA: TGCAGTGCTAGCGCGGACTCCTACGAGCAGTACTTC. It codes for CSASADSYEQYF.

This clonotype appeared many times. V usage is TRBV4-2 and J usage is TRBJ1-4; D not resolved. Trimming removed 2 bases at V and 0 bases at J, with 10 bases between. The germline CDR1 and CDR2 sequences are LGHNA and YNFKEQ. CDR3 size: 16 residues. The CDR3 region is CASSQTLKATNEKLFF. The CDR3 nucleotides read TGTGCCAGCAGCCAAACCCTAAAAGCAACTAATGAAAAACTGTTTTTT.

This clonotype was detected ten times or more. The CDR3 protein is CSVGTEETQYF. CDR3 nucleotide sequence: TGCAGCGTTGGGACAGAAGAGACCCAGTACTTC. V is TRBV29-1 and J is TRBJ2-5; possibly TRBD1 for D (6 bases). Trimming removed 4 bases at V and 3 bases at J, with 6 bases between. The CDR3 is 11 residues long. Looked up from germline, CDR1 is SQVTM and CDR2 is ANQGSEA.

In this sample, this clonotype turned up many times. The chain is built from TRBV25-1 and TRBJ1-2; D remains unclear. This CDR3 spans 11 amino acids. Germline V gene data show CDR1 as MGHDK and CDR2 as SYGVNS. The germline V and J ends were trimmed by 2 bases and 4 bases, with 2 bases remaining between them. The CDR3 loop is CASSELYGYTF. The CDR3 DNA reads as TGTGCCAGCAGTGAACTCTATGGCTACACCTTC.

The table lists this clonotype with a count of one. The rearrangement links TRBV6-5 to TRBJ2-6; possibly TRBD1 or TRBD2 for D (6 bases each). This CDR3 contains 18 residues. CDR1 is MNHEY and CDR2 is SVGAGI in the germline V gene. Deletions cut 0 bases from V and 0 bases from J, with 12 bases between. The CDR3 DNA reads TGTGCCAGCAGTTACTCCGGGGGCGGAACCTCTGGGGCCAACGTCCTGACTTTC. Protein product: CASSYSGGGTSGANVLTF.

There are many counts of this clonotype. The chain couples TRBV29-1 to TRBJ1-1; the D gene is possibly TRBD1 (5 bases). CDR1 and CDR2 (germline): SQVTM, ANQGSEA. With 2 bases removed from V and 4 bases from J, the gap between germline ends came to 11 bases. The CDR3 has 13 residues. The CDR3 loop is CSVELGGGTEAFF. As DNA, the CDR3 is TGCAGCGTTGAACTGGGGGGGGGCACTGAAGCTTTCTTT.